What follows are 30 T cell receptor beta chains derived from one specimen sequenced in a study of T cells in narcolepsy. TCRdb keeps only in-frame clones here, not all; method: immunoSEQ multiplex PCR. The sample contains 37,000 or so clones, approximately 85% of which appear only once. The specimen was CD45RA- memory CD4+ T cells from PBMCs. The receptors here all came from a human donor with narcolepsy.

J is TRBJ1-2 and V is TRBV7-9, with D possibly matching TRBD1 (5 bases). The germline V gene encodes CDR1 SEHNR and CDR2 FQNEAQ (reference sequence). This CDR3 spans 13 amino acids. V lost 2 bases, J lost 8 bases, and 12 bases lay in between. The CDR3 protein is CASSLLRGRGYTF. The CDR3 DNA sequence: TGTGCCAGCAGCTTACTCCGGGGACGAGGCTACACCTTC. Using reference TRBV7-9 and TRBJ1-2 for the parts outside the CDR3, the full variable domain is DTGVSQNPRHKITKRGQNVTFRCDPISEHNRLYWYRQTLGQGPEFLTYFQNEAQLEKSRLLSDRFSAERPKGSFSTLEIQRTEQGDSAMYLCASSLLRGRGYTFGSGTRLTVV.

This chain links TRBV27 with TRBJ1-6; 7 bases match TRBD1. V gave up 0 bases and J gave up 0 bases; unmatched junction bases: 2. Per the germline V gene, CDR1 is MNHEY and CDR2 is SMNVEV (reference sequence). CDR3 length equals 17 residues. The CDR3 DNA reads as TGTGCCAGCAGTTTATCCAGGGGGAGCTCCTATAATTCACCCCTCCACTTT. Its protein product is CASSLSRGSSYNSPLHF.

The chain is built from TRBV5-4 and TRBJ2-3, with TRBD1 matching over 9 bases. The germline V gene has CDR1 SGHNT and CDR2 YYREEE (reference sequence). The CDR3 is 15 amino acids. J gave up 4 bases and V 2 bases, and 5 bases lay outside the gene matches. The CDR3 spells CASSFYRGRADTQYF. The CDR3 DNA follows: TGTGCCAGCAGCTTTTACAGGGGGCGTGCAGATACGCAGTATTTT. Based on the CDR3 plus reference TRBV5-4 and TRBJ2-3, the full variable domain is ETGVTQSPTHLIKTRGQQVTLRCSSQSGHNTVSWYQQALGQGPQFIFQYYREEENGRGNFPPRFSGLQFPNYSSELNVNALELDDSALYLCASSFYRGRADTQYFGPGTRLTVL.

CDR3 nucleotides: TGTGCCAGCAGTTACCGGGACCTGAGGTACGAGCAGTACTTC. As protein: CASSYRDLRYEQYF. The genes are TRBV27 and TRBJ2-7; possibly TRBD1 or TRBD2 for D (5 bases each). CDR3 length equals 14 residues. Trimming removed 4 bases at V and 4 bases at J, with 14 bases between. Germline CDR1 and CDR2: MNHEY and SMNVEV (reference sequence).

CDR3 protein: CASSQGGSAGGYTF. The DNA of the CDR3 is TGCGCCAGCAGCCAAGGAGGGTCAGCGGGTGGCTACACCTTC. The chain joins TRBV4-3 to TRBJ1-2; unclear D gene. Germline CDR1 and CDR2: LGHNA and YSLEER. The germline V and J ends were trimmed by 1 base and 7 bases, with 13 bases remaining between them. The CDR3 totals 14 residues.

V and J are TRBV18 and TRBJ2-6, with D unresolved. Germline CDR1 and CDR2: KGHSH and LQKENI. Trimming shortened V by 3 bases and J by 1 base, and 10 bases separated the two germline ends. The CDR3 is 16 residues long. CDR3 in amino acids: CASSPRAQSGANVLTF. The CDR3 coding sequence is TGTGCCAGCTCACCGCGCGCCCAATCTGGGGCCAACGTCCTGACTTTC. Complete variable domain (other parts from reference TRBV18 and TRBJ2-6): NAGVMQNPRHLVRRRGQEARLRCSPMKGHSHVYWYRQLPEEGLKFMVYLQKENIIDESGMPKERFSAEFPKEGPSILRIQQVVRGDSAAYFCASSPRAQSGANVLTFGAGSRLTVL.

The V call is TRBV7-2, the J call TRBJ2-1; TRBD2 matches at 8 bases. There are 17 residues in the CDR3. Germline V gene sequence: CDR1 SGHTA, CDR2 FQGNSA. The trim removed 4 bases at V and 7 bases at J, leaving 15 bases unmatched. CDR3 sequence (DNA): TGTGCCAGCAGCTCCCCGGGGCGGGGGGCAGGAGGGAATGAGCAGTTCTTC. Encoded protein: CASSSPGRGAGGNEQFF.

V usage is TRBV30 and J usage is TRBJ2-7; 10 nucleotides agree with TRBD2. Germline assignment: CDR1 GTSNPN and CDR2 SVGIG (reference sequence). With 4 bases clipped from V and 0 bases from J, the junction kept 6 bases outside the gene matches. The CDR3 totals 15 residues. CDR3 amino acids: CAWKRAGGSSYEQYF. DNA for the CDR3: TGTGCCTGGAAACGAGCGGGGGGGAGCTCCTACGAGCAGTACTTC.

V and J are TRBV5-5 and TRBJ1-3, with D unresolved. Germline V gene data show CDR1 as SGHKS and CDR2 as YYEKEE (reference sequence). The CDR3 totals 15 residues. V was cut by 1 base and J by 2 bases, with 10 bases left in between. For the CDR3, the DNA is TGTGCCAGCAGCTTGACGTCGGGTACTGGAAACACCATATATTTT. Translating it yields CASSLTSGTGNTIYF.

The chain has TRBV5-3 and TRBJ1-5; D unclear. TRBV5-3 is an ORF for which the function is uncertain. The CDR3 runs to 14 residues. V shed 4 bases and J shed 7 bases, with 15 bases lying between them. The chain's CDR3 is CARSLRPGDQPQHF. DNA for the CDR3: TGTGCCAGAAGCCTTCGCCCAGGCGACCAGCCCCAGCATTTT.

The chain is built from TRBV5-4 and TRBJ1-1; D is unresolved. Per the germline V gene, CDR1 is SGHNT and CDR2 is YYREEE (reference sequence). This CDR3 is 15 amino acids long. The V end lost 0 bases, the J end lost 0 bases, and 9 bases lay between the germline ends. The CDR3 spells CASSLGSGLNTEAFF. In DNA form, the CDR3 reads TGTGCCAGCAGCTTGGGATCTGGGTTGAACACTGAAGCTTTCTTT.

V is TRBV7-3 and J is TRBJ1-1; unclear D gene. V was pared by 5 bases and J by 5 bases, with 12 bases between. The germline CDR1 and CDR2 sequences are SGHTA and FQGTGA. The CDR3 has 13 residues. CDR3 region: CASSVTVGTEAFF. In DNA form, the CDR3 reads TGTGCCAGCAGCGTCACAGTTGGGACTGAAGCTTTCTTT. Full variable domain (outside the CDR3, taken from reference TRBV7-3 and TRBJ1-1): GAGVSQTPSNKVTEKGKYVELRCDPISGHTALYWYRQSLGQGPEFLIYFQGTGAADDSGLPNDRFFAVRPEGSVSTLKIQRTERGDSAVYLCASSVTVGTEAFFGQGTRLTVV.

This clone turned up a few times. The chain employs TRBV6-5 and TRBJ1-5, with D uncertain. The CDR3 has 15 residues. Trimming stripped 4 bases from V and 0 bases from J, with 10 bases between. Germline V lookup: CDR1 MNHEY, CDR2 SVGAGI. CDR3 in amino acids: CASSLGLLSNQPQHF. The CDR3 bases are TGTGCCAGCAGTTTGGGCCTGCTTAGCAATCAGCCCCAGCATTTT.

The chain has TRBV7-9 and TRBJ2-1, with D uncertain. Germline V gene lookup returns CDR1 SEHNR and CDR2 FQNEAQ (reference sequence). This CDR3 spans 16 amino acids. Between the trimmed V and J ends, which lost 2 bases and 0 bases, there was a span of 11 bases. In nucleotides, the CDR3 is TGTGCCAGCAGCTTAATACCGGTCAGCTCCTACAATGAGCAGTTCTTC. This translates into CASSLIPVSSYNEQFF.

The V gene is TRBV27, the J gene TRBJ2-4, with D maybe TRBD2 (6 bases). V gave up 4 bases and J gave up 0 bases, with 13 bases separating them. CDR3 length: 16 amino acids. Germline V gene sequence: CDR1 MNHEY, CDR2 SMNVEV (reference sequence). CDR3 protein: CASSWVAELAKNIQYF. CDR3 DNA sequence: TGTGCCAGCAGTTGGGTAGCGGAGCTAGCCAAAAACATTCAGTACTTC.

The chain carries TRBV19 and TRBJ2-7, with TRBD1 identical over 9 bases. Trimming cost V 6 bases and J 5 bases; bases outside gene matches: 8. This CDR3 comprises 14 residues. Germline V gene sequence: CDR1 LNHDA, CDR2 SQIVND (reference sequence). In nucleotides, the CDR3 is TGTGCCAGTAGGGAAACAGGGGGCCGCAACGAGCAGTACTTC. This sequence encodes CASRETGGRNEQYF.

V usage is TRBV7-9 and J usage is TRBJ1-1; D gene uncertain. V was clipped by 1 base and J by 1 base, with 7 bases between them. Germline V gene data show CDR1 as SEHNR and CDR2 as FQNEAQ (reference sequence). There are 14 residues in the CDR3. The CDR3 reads CASSLEVKNTEAFF. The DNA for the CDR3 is TGTGCCAGCAGCTTAGAAGTTAAGAACACTGAAGCTTTCTTT.

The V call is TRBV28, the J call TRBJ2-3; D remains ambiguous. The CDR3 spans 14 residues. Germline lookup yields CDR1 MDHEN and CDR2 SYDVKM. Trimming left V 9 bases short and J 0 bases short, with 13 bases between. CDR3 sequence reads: CASQLYLSTDTQYF. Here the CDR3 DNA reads TGTGCCAGTCAGCTTTACCTTAGCACAGATACGCAGTATTTT.

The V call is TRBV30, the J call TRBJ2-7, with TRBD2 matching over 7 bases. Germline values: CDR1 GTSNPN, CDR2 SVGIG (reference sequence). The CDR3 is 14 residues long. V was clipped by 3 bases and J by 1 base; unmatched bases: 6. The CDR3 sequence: CAWSTGLPSYEQYF. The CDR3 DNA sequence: TGTGCCTGGAGCACGGGACTACCGTCCTACGAGCAGTACTTC.

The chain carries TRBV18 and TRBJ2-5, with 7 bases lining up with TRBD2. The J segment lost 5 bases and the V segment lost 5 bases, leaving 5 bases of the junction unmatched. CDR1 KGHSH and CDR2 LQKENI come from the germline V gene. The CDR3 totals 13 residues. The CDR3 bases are TGTGCCAGCTCAAGGGACTATTTGGAGACCCAGTACTTC. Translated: CASSRDYLETQYF.

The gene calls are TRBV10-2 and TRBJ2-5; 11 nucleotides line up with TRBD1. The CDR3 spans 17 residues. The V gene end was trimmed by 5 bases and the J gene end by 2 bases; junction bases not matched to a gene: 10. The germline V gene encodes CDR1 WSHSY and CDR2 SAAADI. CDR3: CASSPDRGQAQQETQYF. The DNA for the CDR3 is TGCGCCAGCAGTCCGGACAGGGGGCAAGCACAACAAGAGACCCAGTACTTC.

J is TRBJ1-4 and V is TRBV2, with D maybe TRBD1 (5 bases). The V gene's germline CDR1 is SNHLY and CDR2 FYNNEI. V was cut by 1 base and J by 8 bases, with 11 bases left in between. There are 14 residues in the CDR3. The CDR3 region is CASSEEGRGEKLFF. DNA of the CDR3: TGTGCCAGCAGTGAAGAGGGGAGAGGAGAAAAACTGTTTTTT.

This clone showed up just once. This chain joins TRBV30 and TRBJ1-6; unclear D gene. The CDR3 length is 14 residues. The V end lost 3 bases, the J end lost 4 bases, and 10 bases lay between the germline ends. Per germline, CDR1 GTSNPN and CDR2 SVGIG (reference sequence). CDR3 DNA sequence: TGTGCCTGGAGGCCGAAAAGATATAATTCACCCCTCCACTTT. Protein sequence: CAWRPKRYNSPLHF.

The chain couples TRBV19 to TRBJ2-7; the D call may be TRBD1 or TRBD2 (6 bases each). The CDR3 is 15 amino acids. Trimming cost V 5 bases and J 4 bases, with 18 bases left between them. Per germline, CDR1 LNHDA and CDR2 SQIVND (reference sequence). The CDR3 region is CASSVSGWGAYEQYF. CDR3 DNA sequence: TGTGCCAGTAGTGTGTCCGGCTGGGGGGCTTACGAGCAGTACTTC. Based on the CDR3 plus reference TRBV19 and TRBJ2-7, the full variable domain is DGGITQSPKYLFRKEGQNVTLSCEQNLNHDAMYWYRQDPGQGLRLIYYSQIVNDFQKGDIAEGYSVSREKKESFPLTVTSAQKNPTAFYLCASSVSGWGAYEQYFGPGTRLTVT.

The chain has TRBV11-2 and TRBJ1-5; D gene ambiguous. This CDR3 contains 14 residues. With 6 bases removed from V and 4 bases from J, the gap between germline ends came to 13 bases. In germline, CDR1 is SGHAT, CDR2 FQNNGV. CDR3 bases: TGTGCCAGCAGTCAACGGGGATTAAATCAGCCCCAGCATTTT. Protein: CASSQRGLNQPQHF.

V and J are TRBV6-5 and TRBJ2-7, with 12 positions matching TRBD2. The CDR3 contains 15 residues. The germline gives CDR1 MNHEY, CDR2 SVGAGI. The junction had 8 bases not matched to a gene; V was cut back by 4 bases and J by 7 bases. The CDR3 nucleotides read TGTGCCAGCAGTTCCCTAGCGGGGGGGCTGGTTGAGCAGTACTTC. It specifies CASSSLAGGLVEQYF.

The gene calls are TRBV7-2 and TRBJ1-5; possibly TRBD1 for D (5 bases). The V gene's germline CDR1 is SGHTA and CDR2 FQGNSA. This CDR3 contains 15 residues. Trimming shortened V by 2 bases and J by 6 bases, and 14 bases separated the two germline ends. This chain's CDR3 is CASSLSPGLAQPQHF. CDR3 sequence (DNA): TGTGCCAGCAGCTTAAGCCCGGGACTCGCTCAGCCCCAGCATTTT.

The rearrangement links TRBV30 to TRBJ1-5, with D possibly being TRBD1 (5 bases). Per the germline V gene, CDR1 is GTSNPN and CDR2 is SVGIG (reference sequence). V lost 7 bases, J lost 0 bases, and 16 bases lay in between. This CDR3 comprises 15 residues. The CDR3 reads CASAGGAYSNQPQHF. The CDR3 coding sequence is TGTGCCTCCGCGGGGGGAGCGTATAGCAATCAGCCCCAGCATTTT.

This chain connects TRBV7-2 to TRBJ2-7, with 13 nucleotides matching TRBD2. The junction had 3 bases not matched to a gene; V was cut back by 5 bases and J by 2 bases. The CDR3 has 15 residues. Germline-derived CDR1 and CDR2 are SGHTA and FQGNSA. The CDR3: CASSPTSGGAYEQYF. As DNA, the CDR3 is TGTGCCAGCAGCCCTACTAGCGGGGGGGCCTACGAGCAGTACTTC.

The CDR3 DNA is TGCGCCAGCAGCCTACAGGGAGATACGCAGTATTTT. Its translation is CASSLQGDTQYF. V usage is TRBV4-1 and J usage is TRBJ2-3; D may be TRBD1 (6 bases). V lost 4 bases and J 5 bases, leaving 7 bases between the germline ends. CDR1 is MGHRA, CDR2 YSYEKL, per germline. The CDR3 consists of 12 residues.